This TCR beta chain was retrieved from a study of cytomegalovirus exposure and HLA in healthy donors. Study-wide results and caveats: Despite most TCR sequences being rare, some public TCRs occurred in many donors. Overall, under 200 TCR beta chains were annotated as cytomegalovirus-associated. Reports indicated that the classifier achieved high specificity and sensitivity in diagnosing cytomegalovirus status.

Trimming left V 4 bases short and J 0 bases short, with 16 bases between. Germline assignment: CDR1 MNHEY and CDR2 SMNVEV (reference sequence). This CDR3 has 16 residues. As to this clone: The antigen is unknown.

Assay used: immunoSEQ multiplex PCR; TCRdb lists only in-frame clones, some missing. The sample gives roughly 150,000 clones, around nine tenths of which show up once; around 3.2% is in the top ten. Source material: PBMCs. This clonotype originated in a woman under 30 in good health and CMV-seropositive. The chain carries TRBV27 and TRBJ2-7; tentatively, D is TRBD1 (9 bases). CDR3 loop: CASSSGTGTSSYEQYF. As DNA, the CDR3 is TGTGCCAGCAGTTCCGGGACAGGGACTAGCTCCTACGAGCAGTACTTC.